Listed below are T cell receptor beta chains from one sample, sequenced in a study of PD-1 blockade in mismatch repair-deficient tumors. Profiled with immunoSEQ multiplex PCR; TCRdb holds only in-frame clones, not every one. Of some 110,000 clones listed, over 65% were seen once; the top ten hold 4% to 6%. The starting material was peripheral blood, obtained approximately 60 weeks after starting pembrolizumab. Receptors were obtained from an adult with mismatch repair-deficient cancer. Each CDR3 is given with its conserved first and last residue. A D gene is named only where the DNA matches it firmly. Clone size appears in some rows only: once, few, many, or a class for an expanded clone.

V	D	size	J	CDR3	DNA
TRBV6-1	TRBD2	once	TRBJ2-4	CASSENVGLAVKNIQYF	TGTGCCAGCAGTGAAAATGTCGGACTAGCGGTCAAAAACATTCAGTACTTC
TRBV5-4	NA	NA	TRBJ1-1	CASSPLGGRGEAFF	TGTGCCAGCAGCCCGCTTGGGGGGCGCGGTGAAGCTTTCTTT
TRBV11-3	TRBD1	NA	TRBJ1-1	CASSQQGASTEAFF	TGTGCCAGCAGCCAACAGGGGGCAAGCACTGAAGCTTTCTTT
TRBV15	NA	once	TRBJ2-3	CATSRDRGDTQYF	TGTGCCACCAGCAGAGATAGGGGAGATACGCAGTATTTT
TRBV5-4	TRBD2	NA	TRBJ2-1	CASSLAGAGGRNEQFF	TGTGCCAGCAGCTTGGCAGGAGCGGGAGGTCGGAATGAGCAGTTCTTC
TRBV7-2	NA	NA	TRBJ1-5	CASSLEASNQPQHF	TGTGCCAGCAGCTTAGAAGCTAGCAATCAGCCCCAGCATTTT
TRBV9	TRBD2	NA	TRBJ2-3	CASSVGLAGGTDTQYF	TGTGCCAGCAGCGTAGGGCTAGCGGGAGGCACAGATACGCAGTATTTT
TRBV7-9	NA	NA	TRBJ2-1	CASSLTAGSYNEQFF	TGTGCCAGCAGCTTAACGGCTGGCTCCTACAATGAGCAGTTCTTC
TRBV6-6	TRBD2	NA	TRBJ2-7	CASSHDSLAAYEQYF	TGTGCCAGCAGCCACGATTCACTAGCGGCCTACGAGCAGTACTTC
TRBV11-1	NA	NA	TRBJ1-2	CASRRASNYGYTF	TGTGCCAGCAGGCGAGCTAGCAACTATGGCTACACCTTC
TRBV6-6	NA	NA	TRBJ2-3	CASSYSDPTSTDTQYF	TGTGCCAGCAGTTACTCCGACCCAACTAGCACAGATACGCAGTATTTT
TRBV4-3	TRBD2	once	TRBJ2-3	CASSRGLAATDTQYF	TGCGCCAGCAGCCGGGGACTAGCGGCAACAGATACGCAGTATTTT
TRBV29-1	TRBD2	NA	TRBJ2-1	CSVEATAGDPYNEQFF	TGCAGCGTTGAAGCCACTGCGGGGGACCCCTACAATGAGCAGTTCTTC
TRBV5-4	NA	NA	TRBJ2-2	CASSQDRANTGELFF	TGTGCCAGCAGCCAGGACAGAGCGAACACCGGGGAGCTGTTTTTT
TRBV4-1	NA	NA	TRBJ2-5	CASSQDGAGVGTQYF	TGCGCCAGCAGCCAAGATGGAGCAGGGGTAGGGACCCAGTACTTC
TRBV6-6	NA	NA	TRBJ1-1	CASRTMVNTEAFF	TGTGCCAGCAGAACCATGGTGAACACTGAAGCTTTCTTT
TRBV29-1	NA	NA	TRBJ2-2	CSWSLQGTGELFF	TGCAGCTGGTCCTTACAGGGAACCGGGGAGCTGTTTTTT
TRBV18	NA	NA	TRBJ2-5	CASSPPNGETQYF	TGTGCCAGCTCACCACCGAATGGAGAGACCCAGTACTTC
TRBV19	NA	few	TRBJ1-1	CASSMVGGSNTEAFF	TGTGCCAGTAGTATGGTAGGCGGATCGAACACTGAAGCTTTCTTT
TRBV7-8	TRBD1	NA	TRBJ1-5	CASSLVGTGGNQPQHF	TGTGCCAGCAGCTTAGTGGGGACAGGTGGGAATCAGCCCCAGCATTTT
TRBV27	NA	NA	TRBJ2-3	CASSLGWTPSTDTQYF	TGTGCCAGCAGTTTAGGTTGGACACCGAGCACAGATACGCAGTATTTT
TRBV4-2	NA	few	TRBJ2-7	CASSQDISGTVSYEQYF	TGTGCCAGCAGCCAAGATATATCCGGGACGGTTTCGTACGAGCAGTACTTC
TRBV20-1	TRBD1	NA	TRBJ1-1	CSASGTEEAFF	TGCAGTGCATCTGGGACAGAAGAAGCTTTCTTT
TRBV18	NA	NA	TRBJ1-6	CASSAAANSNSPLHF	TGTGCCAGCTCAGCGGCGGCGAATTCAAATTCACCCCTCCACTTT
TRBV5-4	NA	NA	TRBJ1-1	CASSLVGGNTEAFF	TGTGCCAGCAGCTTAGTAGGGGGGAACACTGAAGCTTTCTTT
TRBV30	NA	NA	TRBJ1-1	CAWSQEWTEAFF	TGTGCCTGGAGTCAGGAGTGGACTGAAGCTTTCTTT